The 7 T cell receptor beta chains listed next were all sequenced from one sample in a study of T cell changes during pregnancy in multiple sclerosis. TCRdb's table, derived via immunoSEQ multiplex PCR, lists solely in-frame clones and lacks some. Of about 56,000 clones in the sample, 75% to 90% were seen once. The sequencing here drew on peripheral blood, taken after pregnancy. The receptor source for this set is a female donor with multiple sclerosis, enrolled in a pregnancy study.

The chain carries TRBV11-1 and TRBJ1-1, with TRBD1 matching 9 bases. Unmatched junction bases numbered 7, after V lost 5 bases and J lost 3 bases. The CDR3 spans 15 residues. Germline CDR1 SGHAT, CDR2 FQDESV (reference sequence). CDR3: CASSGTGWWDTEAFF. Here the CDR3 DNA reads TGTGCCAGCAGCGGGACAGGGTGGTGGGACACTGAAGCTTTCTTT. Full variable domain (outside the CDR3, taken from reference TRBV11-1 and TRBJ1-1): EAEVAQSPRYKITEKSQAVAFWCDPISGHATLYWYRQILGQGPELLVQFQDESVVDDSQLPKDRFSAERLKGVDSTLKIQPAELGDSAMYLCASSGTGWWDTEAFFGQGTRLTVV.

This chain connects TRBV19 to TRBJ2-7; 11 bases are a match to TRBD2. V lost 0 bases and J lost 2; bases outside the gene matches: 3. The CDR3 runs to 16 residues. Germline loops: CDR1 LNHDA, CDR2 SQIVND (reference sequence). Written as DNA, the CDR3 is TGTGCCAGTAGTATAGACCTAGCGGGGGGACCCTACGAGCAGTACTTC. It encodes CASSIDLAGGPYEQYF. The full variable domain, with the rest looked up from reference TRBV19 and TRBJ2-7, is DGGITQSPKYLFRKEGQNVTLSCEQNLNHDAMYWYRQDPGQGLRLIYYSQIVNDFQKGDIAEGYSVSREKKESFPLTVTSAQKNPTAFYLCASSIDLAGGPYEQYFGPGTRLTVT.

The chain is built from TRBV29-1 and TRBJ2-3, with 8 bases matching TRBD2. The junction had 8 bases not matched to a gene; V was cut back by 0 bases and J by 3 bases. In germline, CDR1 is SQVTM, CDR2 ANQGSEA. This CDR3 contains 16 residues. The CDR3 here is CSVEDSGGAATDTQYF. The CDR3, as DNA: TGCAGCGTTGAAGATTCCGGGGGGGCAGCGACAGATACGCAGTATTTT.

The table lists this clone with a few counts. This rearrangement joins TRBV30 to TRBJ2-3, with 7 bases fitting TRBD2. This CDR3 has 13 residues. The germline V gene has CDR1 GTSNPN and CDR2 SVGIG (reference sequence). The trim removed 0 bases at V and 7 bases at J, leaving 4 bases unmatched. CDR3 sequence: CAWSVSGRNTQYF. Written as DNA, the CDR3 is TGTGCCTGGAGTGTTAGCGGGCGGAATACGCAGTATTTT. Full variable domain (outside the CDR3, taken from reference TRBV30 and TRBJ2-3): SQTIHQWPATLVQPVGSPLSLECTVEGTSNPNLYWYRQAAGRGLQLLFYSVGIGQISSEVPQNLSASRPQDRQFILSSKKLLLSDSGFYLCAWSVSGRNTQYFGPGTRLTVL.

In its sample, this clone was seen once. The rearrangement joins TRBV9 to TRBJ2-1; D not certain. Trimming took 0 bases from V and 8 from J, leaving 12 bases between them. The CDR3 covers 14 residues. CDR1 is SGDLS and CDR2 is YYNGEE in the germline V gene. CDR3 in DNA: TGTGCCAGCAGCGTAGCGCCCGCTGTAGATGAGCAGTTCTTC. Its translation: CASSVAPAVDEQFF.

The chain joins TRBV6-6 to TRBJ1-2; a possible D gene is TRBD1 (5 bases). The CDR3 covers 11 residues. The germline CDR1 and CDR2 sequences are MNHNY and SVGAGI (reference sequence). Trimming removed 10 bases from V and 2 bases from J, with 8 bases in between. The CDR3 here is CATRQNYGYTF. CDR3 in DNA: TGTGCCACCAGACAGAACTATGGCTACACCTTC.

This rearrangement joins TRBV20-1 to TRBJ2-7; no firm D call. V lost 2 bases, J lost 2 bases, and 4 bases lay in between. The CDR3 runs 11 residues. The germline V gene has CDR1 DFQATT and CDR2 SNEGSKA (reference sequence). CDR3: CSARLAYEQYF. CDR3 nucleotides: TGCAGTGCTAGACTAGCCTACGAGCAGTACTTC.